These T cell receptor beta chains were read from a single sample in a study of cytomegalovirus exposure and HLA in healthy donors. Profiled with immunoSEQ multiplex PCR; TCRdb holds only in-frame clones, not every one. The table lists roughly 120,000 clones, around 78% of them singletons. The source material was PBMCs. Receptor source: a man in his fifties in good health and CMV-seronegative. Each CDR3 is given without its conserved first and last residue.

V: TRBV10-3; length: 12; CDR3: AISQRTEKNEQY
V: TRBV5-1; length: 12; CDR3: ASSKRQVPDTQY
V: TRBV5-1; length: 14; CDR3: ASIGGALLDTGELF
V: TRBV6-5; length: 11; CDR3: ASSGQGTGELF
V: TRBV7-2; length: 14; CDR3: ASSTGTGDNTGELF
V: TRBV5-4; length: 15; CDR3: ASSYDLQGAFNNEQF
V: TRBV19; length: 15; CDR3: ASSPPTGASNTGELF
V: TRBV18; length: 10; CDR3: ASSRSRETQY
V: TRBV2; length: 12; CDR3: ASTEDRNYQPQH
V: TRBV6-1; length: 11; CDR3: AIPTRLNYGYT
V: TRBV2; length: 12; CDR3: ASAPDRENEKLF
V: TRBV7-9; length: 13; CDR3: SSSLGGAFVDEQF
V: TRBV28; length: 12; CDR3: ASTGKPSNQPQH
V: TRBV7-2; length: 13; CDR3: ASSPSLLPNYGYT
V: TRBV7-9; length: 12; CDR3: ASSLGPPPNEQF
V: TRBV15; length: 11; CDR3: ATSPRGDTEAF
V: TRBV10-3; length: 12; CDR3: ASSGGQGWTEAF
V: TRBV7-2; length: 14; CDR3: ASSSEPSGGNNEQF
V: TRBV11-1; length: 16; CDR3: ASRLLAGGAPSTDTQY
V: TRBV7-9; length: 14; CDR3: ASSPRGGAENTEAF
V: TRBV10-3; length: 13; CDR3: AISEPGTVNTEAF
V: TRBV5-4; length: 12; CDR3: ASREASGVGEQF
V: TRBV18; length: 14; CDR3: ASSPSPPEANEKLF
V: TRBV19; length: 15; CDR3: ASSIGNERQGDQPQH
V: TRBV2; length: 12; CDR3: ASSGVRVYNEQF
V: TRBV7-3; length: 12; CDR3: ASSKLAGGYEQY
V: TRBV19; length: 13; CDR3: ASSIEDSNNSPLH
V: TRBV18; length: 11; CDR3: ASSRGPREKLF
V: TRBV5-4; length: 13; CDR3: ASSQRDRVQETQY
V: TRBV5-1; length: 11; CDR3: ASSLRGSTEAF
V: TRBV7-9; length: 11; CDR3: ASSSEPTDTQY
V: TRBV27; length: 11; CDR3: ASSLYPIETQY
V: TRBV10-1; length: 11; CDR3: ASSEAGITEAF
V: TRBV9; length: 13; CDR3: ASSVASAGNTEAF
V: TRBV7-2; length: 12; CDR3: ASSLDSGRGEQY
V: TRBV18; length: 13; CDR3: ASSPSQGNDYGYT
V: TRBV29-1; length: 11; CDR3: SVARDSAYEQY
V: TRBV7-9; length: 14; CDR3: ASSLPLAGGRETQY
V: TRBV28; length: 14; CDR3: ASYRVRGKGAGELF
V: TRBV10-3; length: 11; CDR3: AINSGGQETQY
V: TRBV7-7; length: 15; CDR3: ASSLVSGQGPTDTQY
V: TRBV18; length: 18; CDR3: ASRGPGLVIPLSRRYEQF
V: TRBV6-1; length: 13; CDR3: ASIRGLASYNEQF
V: TRBV7-9; length: 12; CDR3: SSSLDLNQETQY
V: TRBV4-1; length: 10; CDR3: ASSSDSPGYT
V: TRBV6-5; length: 13; CDR3: ASRGQKVFWDGYT
V: TRBV4-1; length: 14; CDR3: ASSQSDRGARETQY
V: TRBV5-1; length: 15; CDR3: ASSLGETSGGYNEQF
V: TRBV4-1; length: 11; CDR3: ASSQRTETEAF
V: TRBV7-7; length: 11; CDR3: ASSLGERDEQY
V: TRBV10-3; length: 10; CDR3: AISSAGDTQY
V: TRBV6-5; length: 13; CDR3: ASSPEAGVTNEQF
V: TRBV19; length: 12; CDR3: ASSQTGGSDTQY
V: TRBV5-1; length: 14; CDR3: ASSQTSGGAHNEQF
V: TRBV21-1; length: 13; CDR3: ASSKGREEYTEAF
V: TRBV4-2; length: 14; CDR3: ASSQGARGFNTEAF
V: TRBV10-3; length: 11; CDR3: AISAGSYNEQF